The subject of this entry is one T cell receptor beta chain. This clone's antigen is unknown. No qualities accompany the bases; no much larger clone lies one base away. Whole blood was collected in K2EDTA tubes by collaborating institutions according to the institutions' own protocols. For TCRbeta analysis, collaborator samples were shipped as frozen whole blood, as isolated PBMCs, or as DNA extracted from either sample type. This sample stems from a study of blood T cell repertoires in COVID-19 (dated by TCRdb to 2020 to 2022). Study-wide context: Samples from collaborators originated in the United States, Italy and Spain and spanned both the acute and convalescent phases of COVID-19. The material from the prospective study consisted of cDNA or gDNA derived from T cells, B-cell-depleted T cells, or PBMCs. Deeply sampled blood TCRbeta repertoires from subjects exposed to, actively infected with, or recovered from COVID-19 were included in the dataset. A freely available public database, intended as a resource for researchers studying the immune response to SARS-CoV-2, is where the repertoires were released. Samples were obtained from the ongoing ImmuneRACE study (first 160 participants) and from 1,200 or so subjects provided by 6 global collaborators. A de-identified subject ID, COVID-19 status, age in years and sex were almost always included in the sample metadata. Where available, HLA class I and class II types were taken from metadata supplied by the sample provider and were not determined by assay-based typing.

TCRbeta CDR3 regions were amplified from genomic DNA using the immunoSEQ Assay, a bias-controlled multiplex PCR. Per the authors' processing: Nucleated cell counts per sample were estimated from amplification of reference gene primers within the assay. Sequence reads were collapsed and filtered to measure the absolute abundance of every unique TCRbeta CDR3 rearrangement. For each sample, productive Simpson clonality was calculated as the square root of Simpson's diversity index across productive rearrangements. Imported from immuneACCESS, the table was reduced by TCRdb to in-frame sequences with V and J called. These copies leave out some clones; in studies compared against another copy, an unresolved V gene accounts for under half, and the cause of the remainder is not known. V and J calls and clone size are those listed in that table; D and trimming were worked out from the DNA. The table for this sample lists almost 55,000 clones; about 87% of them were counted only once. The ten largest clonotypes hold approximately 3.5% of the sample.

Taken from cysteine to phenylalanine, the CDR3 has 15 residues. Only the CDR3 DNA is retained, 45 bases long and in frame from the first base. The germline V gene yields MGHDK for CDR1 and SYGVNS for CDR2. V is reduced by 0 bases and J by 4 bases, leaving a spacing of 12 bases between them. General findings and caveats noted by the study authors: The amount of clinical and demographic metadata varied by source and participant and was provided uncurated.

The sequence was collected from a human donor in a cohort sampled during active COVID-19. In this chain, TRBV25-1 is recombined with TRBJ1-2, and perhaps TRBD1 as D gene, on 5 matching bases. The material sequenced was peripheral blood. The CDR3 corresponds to CASSEYAQGGYGYTF. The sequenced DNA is TGTGCCAGCAGTGAATATGCGCAGGGAGGCTATGGCTACACCTTC.